Included here is one TCR beta chain sequence, with context. TCRdb's copy holds only in-frame clones and misses some; the assay was immunoSEQ multiplex PCR. The sample holds 250,000 to 400,000 clones, about 90% seen once. The data belong to a study of blood T cell repertoires in COVID-19. Seattle patient enrollment occurred during active infection, with longitudinal follow-up thereafter. After removal of 6 bases from V and 3 bases from J, the junction contained 10 bases not matched to a gene. CDR3 length equals 16 residues. Germline values: CDR1 SEHNR, CDR2 FQNEAQ (reference sequence). This clonotype originated in a woman younger than 45 with COVID-19, enrolled during active disease. Sequenced input: peripheral blood. This chain uses TRBV7-9 with TRBJ2-1, with 8 nucleotides matching TRBD2. The CDR3 reads CASRNSGTALYNEQFF. For the CDR3, the DNA is TGTGCCAGCAGGAATAGCGGGACTGCACTCTACAATGAGCAGTTCTTC.